Here is one T cell receptor beta chain with its context. Its cognate antigen has yet to be identified. Base-call qualities are not available, and no considerably larger clone is one nucleotide away. The data were taken from a study of human T cells and chemical hapten exposure (dated by TCRdb to the early 2020s). Turning to the overall study: For sensitization, 2% DPC in acetone was applied to a roughly 2 cm by roughly 2 cm area of upper inner arm skin. This study followed changes in the peripheral blood TCR repertoire in vivo during primary and secondary sensitization of alopecia patients to the hapten diphenylcyclopropenone (DPC). For TCR sequencing, blood came from 25 to 30 alopecia patients at anywhere from one to four time points (pre-sensitization, 2, 6 and 24 weeks). The libraries were sequenced as a pool, and the TCR yield per sample differed mostly because of small variations in library volumes within the pool. Patch tests used Finn chambers with 0.01% DPC on the upper back, scored after 6 days by International Contact Dermatitis Research Group standards. The patient cohort, mostly female, included alopecia areata with under or over 50% scalp involvement, alopecia totalis and alopecia universalis. Patient blood was sampled pre-sensitization (week 0) and at 2, 6 and about 24 weeks after DPC sensitization. Throughout the roughly 24-week study period, patients were also given weekly therapeutic DPC doses on the scalp.

The method was RACE. These reads were obtained on a NextSeq 500. Library preparation attached unique molecular identifiers to individual cDNA molecules for quantitative, reproducible TCR counting. For every blood RNA sample, sequencing covered both the TCR alpha and TCR beta chains. Concerning the study's data processing: Samples had a median of roughly 91,000 TCRs, with a range from about 23,224 to 750,000. The Decombinator software suite was used to annotate the V, J and CDR3 of the TCR reads. Every sample was subsampled to the same number of TCRs (28,000) for the PS versus PT1 abundance plots. TCRs were defined as expanded if absent before sensitization and observed at least eight times at the 2-week time point. Using fastp at Q25 and MiXCR, TCRdb reprocessed the public reads and kept productive beta chains. Duplicate CDR3 protein sequences are folded into a single record with the most common DNA and genes. The V and J calls shown here were made by TCRdb, not taken from the authors' results. The sample table lists 80,000 to 95,000 distinct CDR3 sequences, approximately 10% of them with a count of one. The biggest ten clones account for 2.2% of the sample.

Points the paper makes about the study in general: Because all patients had alopecia, a presumed autoimmune disease, the immune response of the patients might differ from that of healthy individuals. DPC sensitization did not change how many TCRs were above 1 in 1000 frequency, and no evidence was found of alterations in global repertoire structure. Expanded TCRs formed significantly more large CDR3 similarity clusters than pre-sensitization or healthy control sets, consistent with antigen-driven responses. Patch test score was positively correlated with the number of PT1 expanded TCRs, with significance at thresholds 8, 16 and 32 but not at 4. After repeated subsampling, the strength of the expansion versus patch-test correlation and the threshold at which it became significant changed.

Trimming costs V 1 base and J 2 bases, and their ends lie 17 bases apart. Counted from cysteine to phenylalanine, this CDR3 has 17 amino acids. The retained sequence is limited to the CDR3, 51 bases, with the frame set at the first base. Reading the germline V gene gives CDR1 MGHRA and CDR2 YSYEKL. The meaning of the sample's time point label: patch test 2, 6 weeks after DPC sensitization. In light of the paper, this sample's treatment or condition label describes: therapeutic diphenylcyclopropenone sensitization with weekly scalp DPC. Blood at each patch-test visit was drawn before the patch test was applied. Eligible patients were aged 18 to 70, diagnosed with alopecia, deemed suitable for DPC therapy, and excluded if pregnant. Unfractionated whole blood was collected in Tempus Blood RNA tubes, and total RNA was extracted from that blood.

The receptor comes from a man aged 40-55 years with alopecia areata. Some clones in this sample may be carry-over from other donors' samples. Here the sequenced sample was whole blood, taken in connection with sensitization to the hapten diphenylcyclopropenone (DPC). The sequence joins TRBV4-1 to TRBJ2-5; the D gene could be either TRBD1 or TRBD2, each agreeing at 6 bases. The DNA sequence is as follows: TGCGCCAGCAGCCAAGCCCCCCCGGGGGCATTGCAAGAGACCCAGTACTTC. The translation is CASSQAPPGALQETQYF.